These T cell receptor beta chains were read from a single sample in a study of T cell responses to AZD1222 COVID-19 vaccine. The repertoire was sequenced with immunoSEQ multiplex PCR; TCRdb's copy has only in-frame clones and lacks some. In the table there are roughly 100,000 clones, about nine tenths of which are singletons. The material sequenced was peripheral blood, taken on day 0 of AZD1222 vaccination. Receptors originate from an adult in good health. CDR3s include the opening cysteine and the closing phenylalanine or tryptophan. The D gene is left open where the match is weak. The listing skips clone size in some rows; elsewhere it reads once, few, many or a size class.

d_call j_call v_call clone_size cdr3_aa cdr3_nt
NA TRBJ1-1 TRBV29-1 NA CSVRHEQDTEAFF TGCAGCGTTCGACATGAACAGGACACTGAAGCTTTCTTT
TRBD2 TRBJ2-5 TRBV19 NA CASNTGTSGGSAQYF TGTGCCAGTAACACAGGGACTAGCGGGGGGTCGGCCCAGTACTTC
TRBD1 TRBJ1-6 TRBV18 NA CASSPGQGAPPLHF TGTGCCAGCTCACCTGGACAGGGGGCTCCCCCCCTCCACTTT
TRBD1 TRBJ2-7 TRBV27 once CASRRPGQGEPQYF TGTGCCAGCCGCCGGCCGGGACAGGGGGAACCGCAGTACTTC
NA TRBJ2-5 TRBV29-1 NA CSVPTVKETQYF TGCAGCGTTCCGACTGTCAAAGAGACCCAGTACTTC
NA TRBJ2-1 TRBV7-3 NA CASSPTGLGNEQFF TGTGCCAGCAGCCCGACAGGTCTCGGCAATGAGCAGTTCTTC
NA TRBJ1-2 TRBV28 NA CASSRAGLESPYGYTF TGTGCCAGCAGCCGAGCTGGCCTCGAGTCCCCCTATGGCTACACCTTC
NA TRBJ1-6 TRBV6-5 few CASTRSQSNSPLHF TGTGCCAGCACTAGGAGTCAGAGTAATTCACCCCTCCACTTT
NA TRBJ1-5 TRBV6-5 NA CASSNAGYGQPQHF TGTGCCAGCAGTAACGCAGGCTATGGTCAGCCCCAGCATTTT
NA TRBJ1-4 TRBV7-2 few CASSSQWGAILFF TGTGCCAGCAGCTCCCAATGGGGGGCGATTCTGTTTTTT
NA TRBJ2-2 TRBV6-2/TRBV6-3 NA CASSRLAYTGELFF TGTGCCAGCAGTCGGCTAGCCTACACCGGGGAGCTGTTTTTT
TRBD2 TRBJ2-5 TRBV5-1 NA CASSPTSGVETQYF TGCGCCAGCAGCCCGACTAGCGGGGTTGAGACCCAGTACTTC
TRBD1 TRBJ1-5 TRBV2 once CASSLGTGGQPQHF TGTGCCAGCAGTTTAGGGACAGGGGGGCAGCCCCAGCATTTT
NA TRBJ1-2 TRBV6-5 NA CASSRRSGSYGYTF TGTGCCAGCAGCCGCCGAAGTGGGAGCTATGGCTACACCTTC
NA TRBJ2-3 TRBV4-1 NA CASSQEQGATQYF TGCGCCAGCAGCCAAGAACAGGGCGCTACGCAGTATTTT
TRBD1 TRBJ1-2 TRBV28 once CASRGRTGVIVDTF TGTGCCAGCAGGGGGAGGACAGGGGTAATAGTGGACACCTTC
TRBD1 TRBJ1-3 TRBV19 NA CASTEIGTGYGNTIYF TGTGCCAGTACCGAGATAGGGACAGGGTACGGAAACACCATATATTTT
TRBD2 TRBJ2-7 TRBV28 NA CASTRTGGAYEQYF TGTGCCAGCACCAGGACTGGGGGGGCCTACGAGCAGTACTTC
NA TRBJ2-3 TRBV9 NA CASSALGTQYF TGTGCCAGCAGCGCACTAGGAACGCAGTATTTT
NA TRBJ1-6 TRBV7-9 NA CASSVTNSPLHF TGTGCCAGCAGCGTCACGAATTCACCCCTCCACTTT
NA TRBJ2-3 TRBV28 NA CASSRGRGEDTQYF TGTGCCAGCTCTCGAGGCAGGGGGGAAGATACGCAGTATTTT
NA TRBJ1-4 TRBV18 few CASSPTGGEVEKLFF TGTGCCAGCTCACCCACGGGGGGCGAGGTTGAAAAACTGTTTTTT
NA TRBJ2-7 TRBV3-1/TRBV3-2 NA CASSQGASEQYF TGTGCCAGCAGCCAAGGGGCCTCCGAGCAGTACTTC
NA TRBJ1-4 TRBV27 few CASRVTGTRATNEKLFF TGTGCCAGCAGAGTTACCGGGACACGTGCAACTAATGAAAAACTGTTTTTT
TRBD1 TRBJ2-1 TRBV6-5 NA CASGIRGPHYNEQFF TGTGCCAGCGGAATTAGGGGGCCACACTACAATGAGCAGTTCTTC
NA TRBJ1-1 TRBV6-5 NA CASSIGTFGDTEAFF TGTGCCAGCAGTATAGGGACCTTCGGGGACACTGAAGCTTTCTTT
TRBD1 TRBJ2-3 TRBV13 NA CASSSRQGVTDTQYF TGTGCCAGCAGTTCCAGACAGGGGGTCACAGATACGCAGTATTTT
NA TRBJ1-2 TRBV19 NA CASSNGVGYTF TGTGCCAGTAGTAACGGCGTGGGCTACACCTTC
NA TRBJ1-5 TRBV19 NA CASSGLREIYQPQHF TGTGCCAGTAGTGGACTCCGGGAAATCTATCAGCCCCAGCATTTT
NA TRBJ1-6 TRBV7-9 NA CASSPPGAGENSPLHF TGTGCCAGCAGCCCCCCCGGCGCAGGGGAGAATTCACCCCTCCACTTT
NA TRBJ1-1 TRBV6-5 NA CASSYGQGGSRSFF TGTGCCAGCAGTTATGGGCAGGGTGGTTCCCGGTCTTTCTTT
NA TRBJ1-6 TRBV6-6 few CASSYVDGHSPLHF TGTGCCAGCAGTTACGTGGACGGACATTCACCCCTCCACTTT
TRBD1 TRBJ1-1 TRBV5-1 NA CASSLMQGDTEAFF TGCGCCAGCAGCTTGATGCAGGGGGACACTGAAGCTTTCTTT
TRBD1 TRBJ1-4 TRBV27 NA CASSAFGTDSLEKLFF TGTGCCAGCAGTGCCTTCGGGACAGATAGTTTAGAAAAACTGTTTTTT
NA TRBJ1-2 TRBV5-8 NA CASSVGVWSGYTF TGTGCCAGCAGCGTGGGGGTCTGGTCTGGCTACACCTTC
TRBD2 TRBJ2-3 TRBV5-4 NA CASSFRLALAGRDTQYF TGTGCCAGCAGCTTCCGACTAGCTTTGGCGGGCCGCGATACGCAGTATTTT
TRBD1 TRBJ2-7 TRBV4-1 NA CASSQRAIRDRASYEQYF TGCGCCAGCAGCCAAAGGGCCATAAGGGACAGGGCCTCCTACGAGCAGTACTTC
NA TRBJ2-2 TRBV5-1 NA CASSPRDLGETGELFF TGCGCCAGCAGCCCCCGGGACTTGGGCGAGACCGGGGAGCTGTTTTTT
NA TRBJ1-5 TRBV4-1 NA CASSHLAASNQPQHF TGCGCCAGCAGCCACCTAGCAGCTAGCAATCAGCCCCAGCATTTT
NA TRBJ2-7 TRBV3-1/TRBV3-2 NA CASSQQPGTYEQYF TGTGCCAGCAGCCAACAGCCAGGGACCTACGAGCAGTACTTC
TRBD1 TRBJ1-1 TRBV6-5 NA CASTPGGANTEAFF TGTGCCAGCACCCCAGGGGGCGCGAACACTGAAGCTTTCTTT
NA TRBJ2-7 TRBV19 NA CASSGAAEQYF TGTGCCAGTAGTGGGGCGGCCGAGCAGTACTTC
NA TRBJ2-3 TRBV12-3/TRBV12-4 NA CASSLITDTQYF TGTGCCAGCAGTTTAATCACAGATACGCAGTATTTT
NA TRBJ2-3 TRBV7-9 NA CASSRPLGDTQYF TGTGCCAGCAGCCGACCGCTCGGGGATACGCAGTATTTT